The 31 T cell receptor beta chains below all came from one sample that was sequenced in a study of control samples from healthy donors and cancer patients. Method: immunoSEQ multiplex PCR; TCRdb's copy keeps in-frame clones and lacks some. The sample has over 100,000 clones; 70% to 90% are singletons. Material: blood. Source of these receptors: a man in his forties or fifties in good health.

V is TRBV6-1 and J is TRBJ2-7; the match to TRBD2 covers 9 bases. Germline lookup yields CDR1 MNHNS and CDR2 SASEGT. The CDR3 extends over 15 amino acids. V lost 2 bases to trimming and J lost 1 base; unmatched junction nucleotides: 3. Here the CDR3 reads CASSERAGGSYEQYF. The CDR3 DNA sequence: TGTGCCAGCAGTGAAAGGGCGGGGGGGTCCTACGAGCAGTACTTC.

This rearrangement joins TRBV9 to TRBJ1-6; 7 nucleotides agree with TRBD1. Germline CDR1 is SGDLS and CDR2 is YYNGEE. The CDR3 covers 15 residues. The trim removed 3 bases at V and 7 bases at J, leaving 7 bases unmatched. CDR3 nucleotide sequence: TGTGCCAGCAGCGGAGGACAGGCGTTAAATTCACCCCTCCACTTT. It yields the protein CASSGGQALNSPLHF. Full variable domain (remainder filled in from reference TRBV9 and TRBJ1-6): DSGVTQTPKHLITATGQRVTLRCSPRSGDLSVYWYQQSLDQGLQFLIQYYNGEERAKGNILERFSAQQFPDLHSELNLSSLELGDSALYFCASSGGQALNSPLHFGNGTRLTVT.

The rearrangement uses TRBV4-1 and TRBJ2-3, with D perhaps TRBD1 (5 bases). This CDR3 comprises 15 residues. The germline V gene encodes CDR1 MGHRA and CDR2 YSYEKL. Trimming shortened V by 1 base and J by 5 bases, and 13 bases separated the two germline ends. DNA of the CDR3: TGCGCCAGCAGCCAAGTGACAGTTGGGATAGATACGCAGTATTTT. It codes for CASSQVTVGIDTQYF.

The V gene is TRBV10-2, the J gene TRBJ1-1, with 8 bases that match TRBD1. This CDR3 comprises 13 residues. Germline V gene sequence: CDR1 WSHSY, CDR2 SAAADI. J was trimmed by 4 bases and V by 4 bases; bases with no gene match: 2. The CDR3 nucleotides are TGCGCCAGCAGTGCAGGGGGCCTCACTGAAGCTTTCTTT. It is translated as CASSAGGLTEAFF.

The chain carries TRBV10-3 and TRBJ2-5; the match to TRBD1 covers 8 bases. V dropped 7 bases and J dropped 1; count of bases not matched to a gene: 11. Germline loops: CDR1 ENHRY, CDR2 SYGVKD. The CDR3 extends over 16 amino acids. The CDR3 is CAIKKTGAASQETQYF. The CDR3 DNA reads TGTGCCATCAAGAAGACAGGGGCCGCATCCCAAGAGACCCAGTACTTC.

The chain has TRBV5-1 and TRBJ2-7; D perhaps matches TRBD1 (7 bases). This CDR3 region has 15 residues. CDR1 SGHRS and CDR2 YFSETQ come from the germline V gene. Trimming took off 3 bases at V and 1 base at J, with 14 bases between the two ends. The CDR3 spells CASSSAGGFSYEQYF. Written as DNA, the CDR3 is TGCGCCAGCAGCTCGGCAGGGGGGTTTTCCTACGAGCAGTACTTC.

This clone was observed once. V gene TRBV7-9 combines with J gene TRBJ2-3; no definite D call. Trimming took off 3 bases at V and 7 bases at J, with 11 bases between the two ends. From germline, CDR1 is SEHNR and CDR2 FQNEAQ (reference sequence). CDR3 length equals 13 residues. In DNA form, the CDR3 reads TGTGCCAGCAGCTTGGACGGACCAAATACGCAGTATTTT. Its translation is CASSLDGPNTQYF.

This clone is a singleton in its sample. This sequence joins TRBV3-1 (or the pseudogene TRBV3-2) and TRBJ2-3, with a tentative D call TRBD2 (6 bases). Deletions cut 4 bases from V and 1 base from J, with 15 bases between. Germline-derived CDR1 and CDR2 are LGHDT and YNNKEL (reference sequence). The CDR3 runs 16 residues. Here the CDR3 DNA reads TGTGCCAGCAGCCCTGCTTCCGGAGGGGGCACAGATACGCAGTATTTT. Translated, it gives CASSPASGGGTDTQYF.

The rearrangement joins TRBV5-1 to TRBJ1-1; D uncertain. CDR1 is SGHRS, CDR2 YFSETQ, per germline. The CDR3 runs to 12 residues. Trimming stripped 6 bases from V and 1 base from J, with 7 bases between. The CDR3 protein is CASMAANTEAFF. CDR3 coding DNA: TGCGCCAGCATGGCAGCGAACACTGAAGCTTTCTTT. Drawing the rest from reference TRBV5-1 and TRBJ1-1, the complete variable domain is KAGVTQTPRYLIKTRGQQVTLSCSPISGHRSVSWYQQTPGQGLQFLFEYFSETQRNKGNFPGRFSGRQFSNSRSEMNVSTLELGDSALYLCASMAANTEAFFGQGTRLTVV.

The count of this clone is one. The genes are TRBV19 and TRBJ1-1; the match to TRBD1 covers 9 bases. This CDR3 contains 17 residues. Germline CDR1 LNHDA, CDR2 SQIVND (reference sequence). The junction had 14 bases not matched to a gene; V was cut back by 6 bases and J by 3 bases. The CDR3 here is CASRKFTGGAWYTEAFF. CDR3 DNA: TGTGCCAGTAGGAAATTCACAGGGGGCGCTTGGTACACTGAAGCTTTCTTT.

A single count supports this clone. The CDR3 spells CASSTRAVNQPQHF. CDR3 in DNA: TGTGCCAGCAGTACCCGGGCCGTAAATCAGCCCCAGCATTTT. This sequence joins TRBV25-1 and TRBJ1-5, with D uncertain. CDR3 length: 14 residues. The V end lost 5 bases, the J end lost 4 bases, and 12 bases lay between the germline ends. Germline V lookup: CDR1 MGHDK, CDR2 SYGVNS.

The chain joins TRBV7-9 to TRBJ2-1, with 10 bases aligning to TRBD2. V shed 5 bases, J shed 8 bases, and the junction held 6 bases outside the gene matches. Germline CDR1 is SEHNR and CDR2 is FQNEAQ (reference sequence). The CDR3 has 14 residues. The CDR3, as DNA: TGTGCCAGCAGCCTTAGCGGGGGGATGGATGAGCAGTTCTTC. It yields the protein CASSLSGGMDEQFF. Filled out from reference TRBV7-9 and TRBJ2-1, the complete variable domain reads DTGVSQNPRHKITKRGQNVTFRCDPISEHNRLYWYRQTLGQGPEFLTYFQNEAQLEKSRLLSDRFSAERPKGSFSTLEIQRTEQGDSAMYLCASSLSGGMDEQFFGPGTRLTVL.

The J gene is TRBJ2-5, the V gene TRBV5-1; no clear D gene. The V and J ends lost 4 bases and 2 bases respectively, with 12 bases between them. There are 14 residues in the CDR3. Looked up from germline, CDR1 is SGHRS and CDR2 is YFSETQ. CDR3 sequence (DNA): TGCGCCAGCAGCGCGACGGCCCTTCAAGAGACCCAGTACTTC. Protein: CASSATALQETQYF.

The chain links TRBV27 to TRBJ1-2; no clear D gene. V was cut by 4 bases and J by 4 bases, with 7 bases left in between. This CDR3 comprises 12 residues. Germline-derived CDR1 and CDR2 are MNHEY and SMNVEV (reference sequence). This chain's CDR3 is CASSSTGYGYTF. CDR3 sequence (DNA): TGTGCCAGCAGTTCGACCGGCTATGGCTACACCTTC.

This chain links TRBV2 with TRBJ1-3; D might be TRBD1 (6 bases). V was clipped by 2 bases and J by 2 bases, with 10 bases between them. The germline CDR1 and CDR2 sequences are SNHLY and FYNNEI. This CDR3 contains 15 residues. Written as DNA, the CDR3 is TGTGCCAGCAGTGAAATGGACAGAACTGGAAACACCATATATTTT. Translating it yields CASSEMDRTGNTIYF.

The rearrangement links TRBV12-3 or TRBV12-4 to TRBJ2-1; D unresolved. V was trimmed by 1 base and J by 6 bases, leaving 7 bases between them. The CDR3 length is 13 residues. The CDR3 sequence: CASSLGAGNEQFF. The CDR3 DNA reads TGTGCCAGCAGTTTAGGGGCCGGCAATGAGCAGTTCTTC.

The CDR3 protein is CASSQAGGPGYGYTF. CDR3 DNA sequence: TGTGCCAGCAGCCAGGCCGGCGGGCCCGGCTATGGCTACACCTTC. The rearrangement uses TRBV14 and TRBJ1-2; D remains ambiguous. The CDR3 sequence is 15 residues long. Germline V gene lookup returns CDR1 SGHDN and CDR2 FVKESK. Trimming took off 3 bases at V and 4 bases at J, with 15 bases between the two ends.

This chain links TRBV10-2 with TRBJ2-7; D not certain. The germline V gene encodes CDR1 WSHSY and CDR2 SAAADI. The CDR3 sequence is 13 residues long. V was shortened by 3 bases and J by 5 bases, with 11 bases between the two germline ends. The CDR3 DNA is TGCGCCAGCAGTGATCACTACAAGGACGAGCAGTACTTC. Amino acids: CASSDHYKDEQYF.

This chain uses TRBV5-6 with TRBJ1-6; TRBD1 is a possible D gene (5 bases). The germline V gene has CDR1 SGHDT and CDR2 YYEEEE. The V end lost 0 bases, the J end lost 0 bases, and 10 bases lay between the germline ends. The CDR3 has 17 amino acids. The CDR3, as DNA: TGTGCCAGCAGCTTGGCGGCAGGGAGCTCCTATAATTCACCCCTCCACTTT. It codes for CASSLAAGSSYNSPLHF.

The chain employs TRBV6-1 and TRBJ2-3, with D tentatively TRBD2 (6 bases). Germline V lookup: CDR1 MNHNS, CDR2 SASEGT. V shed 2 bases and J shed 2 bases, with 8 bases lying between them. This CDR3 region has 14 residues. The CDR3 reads CASSEWGLTDTQYF. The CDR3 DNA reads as TGTGCCAGCAGTGAATGGGGACTCACAGATACGCAGTATTTT.

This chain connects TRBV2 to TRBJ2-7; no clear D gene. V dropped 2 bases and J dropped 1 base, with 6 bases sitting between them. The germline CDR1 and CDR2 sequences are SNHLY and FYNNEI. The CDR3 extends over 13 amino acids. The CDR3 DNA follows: TGTGCCAGCAGTGAATACCGATCCTACGAGCAGTACTTC. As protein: CASSEYRSYEQYF. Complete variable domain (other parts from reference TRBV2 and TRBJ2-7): EPEVTQTPSHQVTQMGQEVILRCVPISNHLYFYWYRQILGQKVEFLVSFYNNEISEKSEIFDDQFSVERPDGSNFTLKIRSTKLEDSAMYFCASSEYRSYEQYFGPGTRLTVT.

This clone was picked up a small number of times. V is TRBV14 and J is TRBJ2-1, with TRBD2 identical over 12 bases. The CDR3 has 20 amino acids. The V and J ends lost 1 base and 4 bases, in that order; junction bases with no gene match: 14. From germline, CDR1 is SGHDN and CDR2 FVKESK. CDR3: CASSQGRLAGGPRVYNEQFF. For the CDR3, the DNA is TGTGCCAGCAGCCAAGGACGGCTAGCGGGGGGGCCTAGGGTTTACAATGAGCAGTTCTTC.

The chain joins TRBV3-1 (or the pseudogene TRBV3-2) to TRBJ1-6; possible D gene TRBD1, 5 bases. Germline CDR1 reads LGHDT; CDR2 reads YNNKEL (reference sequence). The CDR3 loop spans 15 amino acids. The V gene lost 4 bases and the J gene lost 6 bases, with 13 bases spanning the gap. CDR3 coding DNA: TGTGCCAGCAGCCCCCATGGCAGGGCTAATTCACCCCTCCACTTT. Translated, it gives CASSPHGRANSPLHF.

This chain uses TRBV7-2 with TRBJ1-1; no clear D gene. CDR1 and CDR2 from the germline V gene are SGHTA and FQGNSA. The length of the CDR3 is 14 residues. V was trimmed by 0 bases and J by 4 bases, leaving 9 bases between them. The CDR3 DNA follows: TGTGCCAGCAGCTTAGCAATTGTGAGCACTGAAGCTTTCTTT. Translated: CASSLAIVSTEAFF.

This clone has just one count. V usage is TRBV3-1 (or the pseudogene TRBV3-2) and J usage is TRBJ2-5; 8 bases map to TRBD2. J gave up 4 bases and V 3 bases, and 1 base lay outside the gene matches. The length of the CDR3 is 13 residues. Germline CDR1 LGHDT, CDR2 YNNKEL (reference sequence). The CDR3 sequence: CASSHRGGETQYF. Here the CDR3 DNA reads TGTGCCAGCAGCCATCGGGGGGGAGAGACCCAGTACTTC.

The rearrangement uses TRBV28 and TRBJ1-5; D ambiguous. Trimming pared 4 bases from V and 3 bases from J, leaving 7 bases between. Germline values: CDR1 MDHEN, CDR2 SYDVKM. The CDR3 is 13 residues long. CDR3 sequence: CASSWTDNQPQHF. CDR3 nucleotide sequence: TGTGCCAGCAGTTGGACTGACAATCAGCCCCAGCATTTT.

The CDR3 sequence: CASSQGPGGLNYGYTF. The DNA for the CDR3 is TGTGCCAGCAGCCAAGGACCAGGGGGCTTGAACTATGGCTACACCTTC. V usage is TRBV3-1 (or the pseudogene TRBV3-2) and J usage is TRBJ1-2; 8 bases match TRBD1. The CDR3 runs to 16 residues. The V and J ends lost 1 base and 2 bases, in that order; junction bases with no gene match: 6. Germline CDR1 and CDR2: LGHDT and YNNKEL (reference sequence).

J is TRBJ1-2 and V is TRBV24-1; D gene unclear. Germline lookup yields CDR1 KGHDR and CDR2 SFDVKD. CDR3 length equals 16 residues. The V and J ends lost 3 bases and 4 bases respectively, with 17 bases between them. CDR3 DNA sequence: TGTGCCACCAGTGATGCCGCACGGGTTGATGGCTATGGCTACACCTTC. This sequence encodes CATSDAARVDGYGYTF.

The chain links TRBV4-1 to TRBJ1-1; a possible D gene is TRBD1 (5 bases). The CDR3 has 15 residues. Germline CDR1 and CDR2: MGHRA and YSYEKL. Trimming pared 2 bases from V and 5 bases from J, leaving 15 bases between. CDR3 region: CASSQNLVEGTEAFF. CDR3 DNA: TGCGCCAGCAGCCAAAACCTAGTAGAGGGGACTGAAGCTTTCTTT.

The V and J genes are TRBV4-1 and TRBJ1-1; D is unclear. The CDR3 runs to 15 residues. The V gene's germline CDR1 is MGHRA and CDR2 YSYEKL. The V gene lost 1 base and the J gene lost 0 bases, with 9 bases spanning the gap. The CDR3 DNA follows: TGCGCCAGCAGCCAAGGGCCGTTCATGAACACTGAAGCTTTCTTT. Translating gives CASSQGPFMNTEAFF.

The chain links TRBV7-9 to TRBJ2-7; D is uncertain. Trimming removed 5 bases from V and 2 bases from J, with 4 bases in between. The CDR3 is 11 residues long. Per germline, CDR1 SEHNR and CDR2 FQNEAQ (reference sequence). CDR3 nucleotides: TGTGCCAGCAGCCGGGCCTACGAGCAGTACTTC. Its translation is CASSRAYEQYF.